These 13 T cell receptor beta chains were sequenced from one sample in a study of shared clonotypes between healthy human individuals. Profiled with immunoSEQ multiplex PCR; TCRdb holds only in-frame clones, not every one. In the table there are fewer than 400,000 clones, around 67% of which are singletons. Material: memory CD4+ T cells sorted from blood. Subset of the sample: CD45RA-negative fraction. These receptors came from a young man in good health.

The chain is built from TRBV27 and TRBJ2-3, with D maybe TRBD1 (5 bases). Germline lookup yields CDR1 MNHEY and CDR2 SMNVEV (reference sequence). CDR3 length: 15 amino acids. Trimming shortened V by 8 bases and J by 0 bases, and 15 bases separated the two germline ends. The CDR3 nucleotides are TGTGCCAGCCACAGGAGCCGATACAGCACAGATACGCAGTATTTT. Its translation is CASHRSRYSTDTQYF.

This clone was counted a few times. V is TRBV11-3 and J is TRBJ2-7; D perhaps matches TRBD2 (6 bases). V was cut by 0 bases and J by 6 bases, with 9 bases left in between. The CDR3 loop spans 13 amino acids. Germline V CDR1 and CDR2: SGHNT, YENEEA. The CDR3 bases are TGTGCCAGCAGCTTAGACCCCGGGAGCGAGCAGTACTTC. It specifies CASSLDPGSEQYF.

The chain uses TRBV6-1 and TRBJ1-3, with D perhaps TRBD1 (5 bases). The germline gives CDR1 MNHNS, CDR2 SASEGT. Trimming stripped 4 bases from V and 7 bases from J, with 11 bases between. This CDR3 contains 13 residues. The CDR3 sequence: CASSVDGGNTIYF. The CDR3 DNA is TGTGCCAGCAGTGTAGACGGGGGTAACACCATATATTTT.

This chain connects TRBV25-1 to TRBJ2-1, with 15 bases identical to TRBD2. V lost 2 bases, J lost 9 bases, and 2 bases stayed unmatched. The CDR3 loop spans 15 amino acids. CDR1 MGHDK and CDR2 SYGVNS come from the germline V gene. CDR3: CASSEPGLAGGEQFF. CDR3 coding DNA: TGTGCCAGCAGTGAACCGGGACTAGCGGGAGGTGAGCAGTTCTTC.

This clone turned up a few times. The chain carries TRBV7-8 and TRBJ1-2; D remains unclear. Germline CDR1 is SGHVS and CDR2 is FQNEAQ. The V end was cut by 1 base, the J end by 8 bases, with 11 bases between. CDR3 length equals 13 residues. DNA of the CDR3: TGTGCCAGCAGCTTAGACCCGGGGTACGGCTACACCTTC. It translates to CASSLDPGYGYTF. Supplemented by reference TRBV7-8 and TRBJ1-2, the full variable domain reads GAGVSQSPRYKVAKRGQDVALRCDPISGHVSLFWYQQALGQGPEFLTYFQNEAQLDKSGLPSDRFFAERPEGSVSTLKIQRTQQEDSAVYLCASSLDPGYGYTFGSGTRLTVV.

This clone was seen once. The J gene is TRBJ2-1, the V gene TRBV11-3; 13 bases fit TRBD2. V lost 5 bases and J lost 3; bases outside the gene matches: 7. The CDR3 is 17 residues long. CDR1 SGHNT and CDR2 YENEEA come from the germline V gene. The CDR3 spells CASSPTGTSGVYNEQFF. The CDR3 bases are TGTGCCAGCAGCCCGACCGGGACTAGCGGGGTCTACAATGAGCAGTTCTTC.

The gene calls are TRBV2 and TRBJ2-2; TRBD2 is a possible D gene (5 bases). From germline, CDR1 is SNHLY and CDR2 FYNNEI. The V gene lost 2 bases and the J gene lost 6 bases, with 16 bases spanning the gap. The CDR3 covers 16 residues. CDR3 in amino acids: CASSELDSEKAGELFF. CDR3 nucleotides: TGTGCCAGCAGTGAATTGGATAGCGAGAAGGCCGGGGAGCTGTTTTTT.

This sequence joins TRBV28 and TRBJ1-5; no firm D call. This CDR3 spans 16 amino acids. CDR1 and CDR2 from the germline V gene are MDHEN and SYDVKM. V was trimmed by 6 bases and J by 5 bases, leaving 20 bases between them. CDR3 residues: CASRYGLGVPHQPQHF. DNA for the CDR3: TGTGCCAGCAGGTATGGCCTGGGAGTACCTCATCAGCCCCAGCATTTT.

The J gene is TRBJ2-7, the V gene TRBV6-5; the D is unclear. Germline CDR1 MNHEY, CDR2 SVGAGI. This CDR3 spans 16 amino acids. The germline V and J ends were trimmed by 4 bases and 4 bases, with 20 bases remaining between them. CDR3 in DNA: TGTGCCAGCAGTTTAGGTCCGCGAAACGCTGGGTACGAGCAGTACTTC. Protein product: CASSLGPRNAGYEQYF.

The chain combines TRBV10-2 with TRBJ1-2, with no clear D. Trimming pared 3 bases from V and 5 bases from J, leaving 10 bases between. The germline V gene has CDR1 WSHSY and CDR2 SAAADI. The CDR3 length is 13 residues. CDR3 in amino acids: CASSERKEYGYTF. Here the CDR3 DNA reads TGCGCCAGCAGTGAAAGGAAAGAATATGGCTACACCTTC.

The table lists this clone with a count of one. CDR3 amino acids: CASQDRIYEQYF. The DNA for the CDR3 is TGTGCCAGCCAGGACAGGATTTACGAGCAGTACTTC. The chain joins TRBV2 to TRBJ2-7; TRBD1 matches 7 bases. CDR1 and CDR2 (germline): SNHLY, FYNNEI. The CDR3 runs 12 residues. The V and J ends lost 8 bases and 4 bases, in that order; junction bases with no gene match: 5.

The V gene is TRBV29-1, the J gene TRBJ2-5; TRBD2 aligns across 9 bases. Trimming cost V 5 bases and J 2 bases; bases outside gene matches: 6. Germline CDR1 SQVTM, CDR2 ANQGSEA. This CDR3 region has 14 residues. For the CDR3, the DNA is TGCAGCGTTCGTCGCGGGGGGGGGCAAGAGACCCAGTACTTC. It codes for CSVRRGGGQETQYF.

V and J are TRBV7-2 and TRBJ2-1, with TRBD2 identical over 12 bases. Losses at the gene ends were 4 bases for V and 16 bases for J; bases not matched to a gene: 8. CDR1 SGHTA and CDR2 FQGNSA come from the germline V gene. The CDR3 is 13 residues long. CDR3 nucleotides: TGTGCCAGCAGCTCAGCTTGGACTAGCGGGACCTTCTTC. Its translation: CASSSAWTSGTFF. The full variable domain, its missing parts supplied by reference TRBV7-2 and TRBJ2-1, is GAGVSQSPSNKVTEKGKDVELRCDPISGHTALYWYRQSLGQGLEFLIYFQGNSAPDKSGLPSDRFSAERTGGSVSTLTIQRTQQEDSAVYLCASSSAWTSGTFFGPGTRLTVL.